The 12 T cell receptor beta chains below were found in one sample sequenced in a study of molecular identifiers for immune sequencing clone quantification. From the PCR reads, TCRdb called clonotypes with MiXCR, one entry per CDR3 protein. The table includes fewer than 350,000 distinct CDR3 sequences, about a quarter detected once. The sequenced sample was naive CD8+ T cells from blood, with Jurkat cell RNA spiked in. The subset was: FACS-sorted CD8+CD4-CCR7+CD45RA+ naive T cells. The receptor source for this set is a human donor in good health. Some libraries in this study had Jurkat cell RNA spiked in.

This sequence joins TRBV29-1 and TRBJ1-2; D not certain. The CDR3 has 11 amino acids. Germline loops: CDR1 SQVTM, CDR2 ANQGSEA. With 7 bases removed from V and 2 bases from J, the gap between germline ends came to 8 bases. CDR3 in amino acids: CSGSSNYGYTF. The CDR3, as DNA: TGCAGCGGATCTTCAAACTATGGCTACACCTTC. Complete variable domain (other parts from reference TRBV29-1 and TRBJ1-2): SAVISQKPSRDICQRGTSLTIQCQVDSQVTMMFWYRQQPGQSLTLIATANQGSEATYESGFVIDKFPISRPNLTFSTLTVSNMSPEDSSIYLCSGSSNYGYTFGSGTRLTVV.

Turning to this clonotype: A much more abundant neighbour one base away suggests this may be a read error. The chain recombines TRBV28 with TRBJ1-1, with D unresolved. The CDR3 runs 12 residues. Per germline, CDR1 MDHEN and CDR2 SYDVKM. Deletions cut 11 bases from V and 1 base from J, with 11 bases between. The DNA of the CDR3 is TGTGCCGTTACGAGGCCGAACACTGAAGCTTTCTTT. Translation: CAVTRPNTEAFF.

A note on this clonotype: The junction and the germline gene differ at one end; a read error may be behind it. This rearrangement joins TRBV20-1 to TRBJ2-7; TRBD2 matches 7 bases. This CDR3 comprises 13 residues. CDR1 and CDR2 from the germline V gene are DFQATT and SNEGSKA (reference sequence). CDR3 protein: CSARTLGDYAQYF. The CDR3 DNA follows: TGCAGTGCTAGGACTCTAGGGGACTACGCGCAGTACTTC.

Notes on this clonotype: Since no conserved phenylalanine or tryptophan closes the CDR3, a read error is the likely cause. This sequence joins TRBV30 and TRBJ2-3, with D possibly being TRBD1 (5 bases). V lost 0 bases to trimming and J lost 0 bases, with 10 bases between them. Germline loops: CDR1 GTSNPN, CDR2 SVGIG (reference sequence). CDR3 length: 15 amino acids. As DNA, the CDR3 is TGTGCCTGGAGTGTTGGGGCATCTAGCACAGATACGCAGTATATT. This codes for CAWSVGASSTDTQYI.

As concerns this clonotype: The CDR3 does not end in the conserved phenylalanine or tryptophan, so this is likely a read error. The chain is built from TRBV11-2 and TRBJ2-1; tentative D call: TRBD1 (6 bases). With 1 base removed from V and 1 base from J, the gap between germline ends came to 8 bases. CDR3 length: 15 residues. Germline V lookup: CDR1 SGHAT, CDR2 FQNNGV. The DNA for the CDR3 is TGTGCCAGCAGCTTAGGGGACACATCCTACAATGAGCAGTTCCTC. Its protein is CASSLGDTSYNEQFL.

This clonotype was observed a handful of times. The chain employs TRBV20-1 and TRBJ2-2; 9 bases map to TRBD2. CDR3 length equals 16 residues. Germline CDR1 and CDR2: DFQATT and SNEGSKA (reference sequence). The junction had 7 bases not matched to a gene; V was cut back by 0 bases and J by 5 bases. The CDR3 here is CSARDGSGGVTGELFF. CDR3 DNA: TGCAGTGCTAGAGACGGTAGCGGGGGAGTTACCGGGGAGCTGTTTTTT.

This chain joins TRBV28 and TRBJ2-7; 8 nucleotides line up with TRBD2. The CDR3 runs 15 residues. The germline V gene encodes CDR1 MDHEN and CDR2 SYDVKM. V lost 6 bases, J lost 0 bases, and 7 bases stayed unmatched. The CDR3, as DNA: TGTGCCAGCAGCCCACTAGCGGTCAGCTCCTACGAGCAGTACTTC. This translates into CASSPLAVSSYEQYF.

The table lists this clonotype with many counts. The CDR3 loop reads CASSLDGSGRTTDTQYF. The CDR3 bases are TGTGCCAGCAGCTTAGATGGTAGCGGGAGGACCACAGATACGCAGTATTTT. The chain employs TRBV7-6 and TRBJ2-3; 10 bases are shared with TRBD2. CDR3 size: 17 residues. V was clipped by 1 base and J by 2 bases; unmatched bases: 6. The germline gives CDR1 SGHVS, CDR2 FNYEAQ.

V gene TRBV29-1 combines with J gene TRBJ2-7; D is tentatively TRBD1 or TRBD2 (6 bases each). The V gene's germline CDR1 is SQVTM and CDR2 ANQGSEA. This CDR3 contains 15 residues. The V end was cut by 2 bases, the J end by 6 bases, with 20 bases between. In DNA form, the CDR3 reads TGCAGCGTTGAAAGGGGGGCAGGGACACCCACCGAGCAGTACTTC. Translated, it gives CSVERGAGTPTEQYF.

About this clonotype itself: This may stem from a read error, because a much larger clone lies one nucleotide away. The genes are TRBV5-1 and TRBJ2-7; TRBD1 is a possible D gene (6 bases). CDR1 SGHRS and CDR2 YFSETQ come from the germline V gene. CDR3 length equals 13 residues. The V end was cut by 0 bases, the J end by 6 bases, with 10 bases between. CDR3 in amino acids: CASSLAGVSEQYF. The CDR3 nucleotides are TGCGCCAGCAGCTTGGCAGGGGTAAGCGAGCAGTACTTC.

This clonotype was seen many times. The CDR3 DNA is TGCGCCAGCAGCCAAGGGGGCAACCAAGAGACCCAGTACTTC. Translating gives CASSQGGNQETQYF. V and J are TRBV4-1 and TRBJ2-5, with a possible D match to TRBD1 (5 bases). V lost 1 base and J 0 bases, leaving 6 bases between the germline ends. The CDR3 loop spans 14 amino acids. Germline V gene sequence: CDR1 MGHRA, CDR2 YSYEKL.

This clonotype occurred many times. CDR3 loop: CASSFRGSGTDTQYF. The CDR3 DNA reads TGTGCCAGCAGTTTCAGGGGTTCCGGCACAGATACGCAGTATTTT. The chain couples TRBV13 to TRBJ2-3, with D maybe TRBD1 (6 bases). Deletions cut 6 bases from V and 1 base from J, with 14 bases between. The germline CDR1 and CDR2 sequences are PRHDT and FYEKMQ (reference sequence). The CDR3 consists of 15 residues. The full variable domain, in which reference TRBV13 and TRBJ2-3 provide the parts outside the CDR3, is AAGVIQSPRHLIKEKRETATLKCYPIPRHDTVYWYQQGPGQDPQFLISFYEKMQSDKGSIPDRFSAQQFSDYHSELNMSSLELGDSALYFCASSFRGSGTDTQYFGPGTRLTVL.